This T cell receptor (beta chain) was captured in a study of blood T cell repertoires in COVID-19. Germline V CDR1 and CDR2: MNHEY, SMNVEV (reference sequence). Deletions cut 3 bases from V and 1 base from J, with 13 bases between. This CDR3 region has 16 residues. Per the original methods: By means of reference gene primer amplification, nucleated cell counts were estimated. This table comes from immunoSEQ multiplex PCR, and its TCRdb copy is limited to in-frame clones, with some not included. The V and J calls and clone size are taken from that table; D and trimming were inferred from the DNA. The profile shows 130,000 to 150,000 clones, 70% to 85% of them singletons. Adults between about 18 and 95 years of age took part from 24 US areas.

This receptor was taken from a man between 45 and 60 years old who had recovered from COVID-19. The V call is TRBV27, the J call TRBJ1-5; D is uncertain. Sequencing input: PBMCs or T cells enriched from blood (not recorded which). CDR3 nucleotide sequence: TGTGCCAGCAGTTTCTGTGGGGAGGAGAGCAATCAGCCCCAGCATTTT. Protein: CASSFCGEESNQPQHF.